Following are 2 T cell receptor beta chains from one sample sequenced in a study of siplizumab effects on memory and regulatory T cells. The table came from immunoSEQ multiplex PCR; TCRdb's copy has only in-frame clones and leaves some out. The table records about 100,000 clones, about 90% of them present only once. The material sequenced was non-Treg CD4+ T cells sorted from blood. Receptor source: a human donor in good health.

This clone was observed a few times. The chain uses TRBV2 and TRBJ2-3; TRBD1 matches at 8 bases. Trimming took 9 bases from V and 8 from J; bases not matched to a gene: 4. CDR1 and CDR2 from the germline V gene are SNHLY and FYNNEI. This CDR3 contains 11 residues. The CDR3 DNA sequence: TGTGCCAGTAGGACAGGGAGTACGCAGTATTTT. Translated: CASRTGSTQYF.

The chain combines TRBV5-1 with TRBJ2-7; tentatively, D is TRBD1 (5 bases). The length of the CDR3 is 13 residues. Trimming took 1 base from V and 5 from J, leaving 10 bases between them. The germline CDR1 and CDR2 sequences are SGHRS and YFSETQ. For the CDR3, the DNA is TGCGCCAGCAGCTTGAGAGAAGGGGACGAGCAGTACTTC. Translating it yields CASSLREGDEQYF.